The T cell receptor (beta chain) under discussion was sequenced for a study of PD-L1 blockade in urothelial cancer. At the level of the study: T cell content in blood samples showed a median of about 140,000. Points from the study as a whole: Below-median pretreatment blood TCR clonality predicted better survival. Tumor-associated blood clones were expanded more by durable-benefit patients at 3 weeks.

Time point specified: pretreatment peripheral blood. Libraries were prepared by immunoSEQ multiplex PCR; TCRdb keeps only in-frame clonotypes and omits some of them. The sample includes some 66,000 clones, about 86% of them seen just once. About this clone: Its antigen is currently unknown.

This receptor was obtained from a man in his sixties with urothelial cancer. This sample comprised PBMCs, obtained around atezolizumab (anti-PD-L1) treatment.

The CDR3, as DNA: TGTGCCAGCAGTTACTGGACAGGGTCCACTGAAGCTTTCTTT. Translation: CASSYWTGSTEAFF. The chain couples TRBV6-5 to TRBJ1-1; 8 bases are shared with TRBD1. Germline-derived CDR1 and CDR2 are MNHEY and SVGAGI. V lost 1 base, J lost 4 bases, and 2 bases stayed unmatched. There are 14 residues in the CDR3.